The 30 T cell receptor beta chains presented below share a single source sample, sequenced in a study of neurological immune-mediated disorders. One entry per CDR3 protein, called by TCRdb with MiXCR from the 5' RACE reads. Among 35,000 to 40,000 distinct CDR3 sequences listed, approximately 10% were seen once. The sample was CD4+ T cells from blood. All receptors come from a woman aged 30 to 39 with HTLV-1-associated myelopathy (HAM/TSP).

This clonotype was picked up many times. The rearrangement joins TRBV5-1 to TRBJ2-7; maybe TRBD2 (6 bases). Germline V gene lookup returns CDR1 SGHRS and CDR2 YFSETQ. V lost 6 bases and J 3 bases, leaving 10 bases between the germline ends. The CDR3 loop spans 12 amino acids. The CDR3 DNA follows: TGCGCCAGCACCAGGGACTTCTACGAGCAGTACTTC. Residues: CASTRDFYEQYF.

This clonotype was observed a few times. The chain has TRBV12-2 and TRBJ1-2; no check of the table's D call, TRBD1, against the DNA was made. TRBV12-2 is noted as a pseudogene. The CDR3 spans 16 residues. In DNA, the CDR3 is TGTGCAAGTCGCAGCACCCGGGACAGGGATGACTATGGCTACACCTTC. It specifies CASRSTRDRDDYGYTF.

There are many counts of this clonotype. The chain recombines TRBV10-2 with TRBJ1-5, with D unresolved. Germline loops: CDR1 WSHSY, CDR2 SAAADI. This CDR3 has 13 residues. The V gene lost 4 bases and the J gene lost 3 bases, with 7 bases spanning the gap. The CDR3 protein is CASSVNLNQPQHF. The DNA for the CDR3 is TGCGCCAGCAGTGTGAACCTCAATCAGCCCCAGCATTTT.

This clonotype has ten or more counts. In nucleotides, the CDR3 is TGTGCCAGCACTGGATCGGGGCAGGGGACAAAACTGTTTTTT. Translation: CASTGSGQGTKLFF. V and J are TRBV28 and TRBJ1-4; a possible D gene is TRBD1 (6 bases). Germline CDR1 reads MDHEN; CDR2 reads SYDVKM. This CDR3 is 14 amino acids long. V lost 7 bases and J lost 10, with 19 bases in between.

Many counts were recorded for this clonotype. The chain uses TRBV11-2 and TRBJ2-7; 11 nucleotides align to TRBD2. V shed 1 base, J shed 5 bases, and the junction held 16 bases outside the gene matches. This CDR3 contains 19 residues. CDR1 is SGHAT and CDR2 is FQNNGV in the germline V gene. The CDR3 loop is CASSLGLASGGLLIHEQYF. CDR3 nucleotide sequence: TGTGCCAGCAGCTTAGGTTTGGCTAGCGGGGGGCTGCTAATCCACGAGCAGTACTTC.

This clonotype was picked up many times. The chain carries TRBV2 and TRBJ2-3; a possible D gene is TRBD1 (5 bases). Germline V lookup: CDR1 SNHLY, CDR2 FYNNEI. V lost 6 bases and J lost 2, with 12 bases in between. This CDR3 has 14 amino acids. Here the CDR3 reads CASRVGAYTDTQYF. The CDR3 nucleotides are TGTGCCAGCAGAGTAGGGGCCTACACAGATACGCAGTATTTT.

At least ten counts were recorded for this clonotype. J is TRBJ2-2 and V is TRBV7-8, with 8 bases identical to TRBD2. The CDR3 has 20 residues. With 3 bases clipped from V and 2 bases from J, the junction kept 17 bases outside the gene matches. CDR1 is SGHVS, CDR2 FQNEAQ, per germline. This CDR3 reads CASSFLTSGGVGGNTGELFF. Here the CDR3 DNA reads TGTGCCAGCAGCTTCCTTACTAGCGGCGGGGTTGGAGGAAACACCGGGGAGCTGTTTTTT.

The CDR3 sequence is CASSDSTGGDTGELFF. The CDR3 DNA is TGCGCCAGCAGTGATAGCACAGGGGGTGACACCGGGGAGCTGTTTTTT. The chain joins TRBV10-2 to TRBJ2-2; 8 nucleotides match TRBD1. CDR3 size: 16 residues. V lost 3 bases, J lost 3 bases, and 6 bases stayed unmatched. The germline gives CDR1 WSHSY, CDR2 SAAADI.

There are many counts of this clonotype. V usage is TRBV6-6 and J usage is TRBJ1-4, with D unresolved. Trimming left V 3 bases short and J 7 bases short, with 3 bases between. This CDR3 spans 11 amino acids. The germline CDR1 and CDR2 sequences are MNHNY and SVGAGI (reference sequence). The CDR3 DNA follows: TGTGCCAGCAGTTATGGTGAAAAACTGTTTTTT. Protein product: CASSYGEKLFF.

This clonotype appeared many times. The J gene is TRBJ2-7, the V gene TRBV10-3; no clear D. Trimming shortened V by 4 bases and J by 4 bases, and 14 bases separated the two germline ends. Germline V gene sequence: CDR1 ENHRY, CDR2 SYGVKD. This CDR3 is built from 14 residues. CDR3 sequence reads: CAISVAGPSYEQYF. In DNA form, the CDR3 reads TGTGCCATCAGTGTGGCCGGCCCCTCATACGAGCAGTACTTC.

By share, this clonotype ranks as medium-sized. The rearrangement links TRBV10-3 to TRBJ1-2, with D perhaps matching TRBD1 (5 bases). V was trimmed by 10 bases and J by 4 bases, leaving 16 bases between them. The length of the CDR3 is 13 residues. The germline gives CDR1 ENHRY, CDR2 SYGVKD. The CDR3 region has the DNA TGTGCCACAGGTCCCGGGACGGCCTATGGCTACACCTTC. Encoded protein: CATGPGTAYGYTF.

Many counts were recorded for this clonotype. The chain combines TRBV11-2 with TRBJ2-1; D may be TRBD1 (6 bases). Germline assignment: CDR1 SGHAT and CDR2 FQNNGV. Trimming removed 0 bases at V and 5 bases at J, with 14 bases between. The CDR3 has 16 residues. CDR3 in DNA: TGTGCCAGCAGCTTAGATCTGAGAGGGGGTAACAATGAGCAGTTCTTC. The encoded protein is CASSLDLRGGNNEQFF. Full variable domain (outside the CDR3, taken from reference TRBV11-2 and TRBJ2-1): EAGVAQSPRYKIIEKRQSVAFWCNPISGHATLYWYQQILGQGPKLLIQFQNNGVVDDSQLPKDRFSAERLKGVDSTLKIQPAKLEDSAVYLCASSLDLRGGNNEQFFGPGTRLTVL.

This clonotype occurred many times. The chain has TRBV18 and TRBJ2-2; D is ambiguous. Germline CDR1 KGHSH, CDR2 LQKENI. The CDR3 contains 17 residues. The germline V and J ends were trimmed by 2 bases and 1 base, with 14 bases remaining between them. The CDR3 DNA follows: TGTGCCAGCTCACCAGGCAGTCGTCTTGGGAACACCGGGGAGCTGTTTTTT. It codes for CASSPGSRLGNTGELFF.

This clonotype was observed at least ten times. This rearrangement joins TRBV20-1 to TRBJ2-7; no clear D gene. The germline V gene encodes CDR1 DFQATT and CDR2 SNEGSKA (reference sequence). The ends were cut back, 1 base at V and 2 bases at J, with 12 bases in the middle. This CDR3 has 14 amino acids. The CDR3 sequence is CSARGASNTYEQYF. The CDR3 DNA reads as TGCAGTGCTAGAGGTGCCAGTAACACCTACGAGCAGTACTTC.

This clonotype was counted ten times or more. V usage is TRBV18 and J usage is TRBJ1-5; 10 bases agree with TRBD1. This CDR3 comprises 16 residues. J lost 5 bases, V lost 6 bases, and 10 bases had no gene match. Germline-derived CDR1 and CDR2 are KGHSH and LQKENI. CDR3 region: CASSLLGGTGDQPQHF. In nucleotides, the CDR3 is TGTGCCAGCTCCCTATTGGGGGGGACAGGGGATCAGCCCCAGCATTTT.

This clonotype was seen ten or more times. The rearrangement links TRBV20-1 to TRBJ2-3, with D perhaps matching TRBD2 (5 bases). CDR1 and CDR2 (germline): DFQATT, SNEGSKA (reference sequence). V lost 4 bases to trimming and J lost 0 bases, with 14 bases between them. CDR3 length: 15 amino acids. This CDR3 is CSANIGGTSTDTQYF. In DNA form, the CDR3 reads TGCAGTGCTAATATCGGAGGAACTAGCACAGATACGCAGTATTTT.

This clonotype rates as medium-sized. This rearrangement joins TRBV20-1 to TRBJ2-7, with D possibly being TRBD2 (6 bases). CDR1 DFQATT and CDR2 SNEGSKA come from the germline V gene (reference sequence). Deletions cut 6 bases from V and 4 bases from J, with 22 bases between. CDR3 size: 15 residues. Here the CDR3 DNA reads TGCAGTGCCGGAGTTATGGAGGGTTTAGGGTACGAGCAGTACTTC. It specifies CSAGVMEGLGYEQYF.

The DNA of the CDR3 is TGTGCCAGCAGCCAAGACTCGAATTCAAGGGAAAAACTGTTTTTT. As protein: CASSQDSNSREKLFF. The J gene is TRBJ1-4, the V gene TRBV4-2; D is unclear. Germline values: CDR1 LGHNA, CDR2 YNFKEQ. The CDR3 consists of 15 residues. V lost 0 bases and J 8 bases, leaving 13 bases between the germline ends.

The table lists this clonotype with many counts. This CDR3 reads CASSLLGQGADEQYF. In DNA, the CDR3 is TGCGCCAGCAGCTTGTTGGGACAGGGGGCGGACGAGCAGTACTTC. V and J are TRBV5-1 and TRBJ2-7; 12 bases fit TRBD1. The germline V gene has CDR1 SGHRS and CDR2 YFSETQ. The junction had 4 bases not matched to a gene; V was cut back by 1 base and J by 5 bases. The CDR3 has 15 amino acids.

This clonotype was observed at least ten times. V and J are TRBV5-1 and TRBJ2-7, with 8 bases lining up with TRBD2. Germline V gene sequence: CDR1 SGHRS, CDR2 YFSETQ. The CDR3 length is 14 residues. With 7 bases clipped from V and 6 bases from J, the junction kept 12 bases outside the gene matches. The chain's CDR3 is CASSIYGGAIEQYF. As DNA, the CDR3 is TGCGCCAGCTCCATCTACGGGGGGGCGATCGAGCAGTACTTC.

CDR3 amino acids: CATSRDWAAVLNTEAFF. The CDR3 DNA reads TGTGCCACCAGCAGAGATTGGGCGGCCGTATTGAACACTGAAGCTTTCTTT. The chain carries TRBV15 and TRBJ1-1; D ambiguous. The V end was cut by 0 bases, the J end by 0 bases, with 14 bases between. The germline V gene encodes CDR1 LNHNV and CDR2 YYDKDF (reference sequence). There are 17 residues in the CDR3.

This clonotype was counted many times. V is TRBV7-2 and J is TRBJ1-2, with D perhaps TRBD1 (5 bases). The CDR3 is 16 residues long. Germline CDR1 SGHTA, CDR2 FQGNSA. V was cut by 5 bases and J by 8 bases, with 24 bases left in between. The DNA for the CDR3 is TGTGCCAGCAGCGTAGGTCCCCCGGTGGGGCTCAGGGGCTACACCTTC. Its translation is CASSVGPPVGLRGYTF.

By its share, this clonotype is medium-sized (0.01 to 0.1%). This rearrangement joins TRBV20-1 to TRBJ1-2; TRBD1 matches at 8 bases. Trimming at V came to 3 bases and at J to 11 bases, leaving 14 bases not matched to a gene. The V gene's germline CDR1 is DFQATT and CDR2 SNEGSKA (reference sequence). The CDR3 spans 14 residues. In nucleotides, the CDR3 is TGCAGTGCTAGTAGAGACAGGGGCGGTTCAGGATACACCTTC. Translation gives CSASRDRGGSGYTF.

This clonotype was found many times. V gene TRBV18 combines with J gene TRBJ2-2; 7 bases match TRBD1. Germline CDR1 KGHSH, CDR2 LQKENI. CDR3 length equals 15 residues. The junction had 7 bases not matched to a gene; V was cut back by 6 bases and J by 3 bases. This chain's CDR3 is CASSRDRADTGELFF. The CDR3 DNA reads as TGTGCCAGCTCCCGCGACAGGGCCGACACCGGGGAGCTGTTTTTT.

This clonotype was observed many times. This chain links TRBV20-1 with TRBJ2-1, with 8 bases identical to TRBD1. The CDR3 totals 16 residues. CDR1 and CDR2 (germline): DFQATT, SNEGSKA (reference sequence). After removal of 0 bases from V and 0 bases from J, the junction contained 4 bases not matched to a gene. This chain's CDR3 is CSARDPGTGSYNEQFF. In nucleotides, the CDR3 is TGCAGTGCTAGAGACCCGGGGACAGGCTCCTACAATGAGCAGTTCTTC.

This clonotype has a count of ten or more. The V call is TRBV7-2, the J call TRBJ2-2, with 9 bases fitting TRBD2. This CDR3 contains 17 residues. V trimming: 5 bases; J trimming: 4 bases; junction bases outside the gene matches: 11. Germline-derived CDR1 and CDR2 are SGHTA and FQGNSA. CDR3 bases: TGTGCCAGCAGCGCCCAAAGAGGGCGGGGGGGCACCGGGGAGCTGTTTTTT. Encoded protein: CASSAQRGRGGTGELFF.

This clonotype was counted ten times or more. The chain combines TRBV7-9 with TRBJ1-2, with D uncertain. Trimming left V 5 bases short and J 11 bases short, with 15 bases between. CDR1 is SEHNR, CDR2 FQNEAQ, per germline (reference sequence). The CDR3 loop spans 12 amino acids. The CDR3 sequence is CASSANGERYTF. As DNA, the CDR3 is TGTGCCAGCAGCGCTAATGGAGAACGTTACACCTTC.

This clonotype was observed at least ten times. At one end, the junction sequence differs from germline, possibly due to a read error. CDR3 protein: CANSYSPPSGVYNEQFF. The CDR3 nucleotides are TGTGCCAACAGTTACTCGCCTCCTAGCGGGGTCTACAATGAGCAGTTCTTC. This chain uses TRBV6-2 or TRBV6-3 with TRBJ2-1; the match to TRBD2 covers 9 bases. Germline V CDR1 and CDR2: MNHEY, SVGEGT. There are 17 residues in the CDR3.

The sample holds many counts of this clonotype. The V and J genes are TRBV7-9 and TRBJ2-5; D may be TRBD1 (6 bases). Germline V gene sequence: CDR1 SEHNR, CDR2 FQNEAQ (reference sequence). This CDR3 is built from 16 residues. V was shortened by 5 bases and J by 5 bases, with 21 bases between the two germline ends. The CDR3 is CASSPPGQKKLETQYF. Here the CDR3 DNA reads TGTGCCAGCAGCCCACCAGGACAGAAAAAATTGGAGACCCAGTACTTC.

The chain joins TRBV7-2 to TRBJ2-3; D gene uncertain. Trimming left V 2 bases short and J 6 bases short, with 12 bases between. Germline loops: CDR1 SGHTA, CDR2 FQGNSA. This CDR3 comprises 14 residues. Here the CDR3 reads CASSLNLNPDTQYF. As DNA, the CDR3 is TGTGCCAGCAGCTTAAACCTAAACCCCGATACGCAGTATTTT.